This T cell receptor (beta chain) was identified during a study of blood T cell repertoires in COVID-19. Assay: immunoSEQ multiplex PCR; the TCRdb copy retains only in-frame clones and omits some. Altogether 97,000 or so clones are present, around nine tenths being singletons, with the ten largest covering 2.5% to 3.5%. Germline-derived CDR1 and CDR2 are SGHVS and FQNEAQ. V was clipped by 5 bases and J by 9 bases; unmatched bases: 6. CDR3 length: 14 amino acids. What was sequenced was peripheral blood. The TCR was taken from a man aged 50-60 years with active or convalescent COVID-19. This chain links TRBV7-8 with TRBJ2-1; TRBD1 agrees at 11 bases. This chain's CDR3 is CASSRGQGAGEQFF. CDR3 nucleotides: TGTGCCAGCAGCCGAGGACAGGGGGCGGGTGAGCAGTTCTTC.